These 25 T cell receptor beta chains originate from one sample sequenced in a study of T cells in localized non-small cell lung cancer (dated by TCRdb to the early 2020s). The receptor library was made with the immunoSEQ multiplex PCR assay. Not all clones reach the TCRdb copy of this immuneACCESS table, which keeps in-frame sequences only. Checked studies attribute under half of the gap to unresolved V genes and leave the rest unexplained. This sample has some 56,000 clones in its table, and 86% of those were observed once. The top ten clones comprise roughly 5.5% of the sample. The sequencing here drew on peripheral blood, taken before any cancer treatment. Source of these receptors: a woman between 40 and 69 years old with stage I lung adenocarcinoma.

This clone was picked up a small number of times. This chain joins TRBV5-6 and TRBJ1-2, with D possibly matching TRBD1 (5 bases). In germline, CDR1 is SGHDT, CDR2 YYEEEE. V was pared by 4 bases and J by 4 bases, with 17 bases between. The CDR3 has 15 amino acids. The CDR3: CASSRGNPGIYGYTF. CDR3 bases: TGTGCCAGCAGCCGGGGGAATCCGGGGATCTATGGCTACACCTTC.

This chain links TRBV5-6 with TRBJ2-3, with 8 bases that match TRBD2. Germline loops: CDR1 SGHDT, CDR2 YYEEEE. This CDR3 comprises 16 residues. After removal of 4 bases from V and 3 bases from J, the junction contained 10 bases not matched to a gene. The CDR3 protein is CASSVFSGEKTDTQYF. Written as DNA, the CDR3 is TGTGCCAGCAGCGTTTTTAGCGGGGAGAAAACAGATACGCAGTATTTT.

V and J are TRBV30 and TRBJ2-1; no clear D. Trimming removed 2 bases at V and 3 bases at J, with 11 bases between. From germline, CDR1 is GTSNPN and CDR2 SVGIG (reference sequence). The CDR3 totals 14 residues. The CDR3, as DNA: TGTGCCTGGAGTAGGACGGGTGACTACAATGAGCAGTTCTTC. Amino acids: CAWSRTGDYNEQFF.

This clone was seen a single time. The chain recombines TRBV19 with TRBJ2-2, with 11 bases aligning to TRBD1. V shed 6 bases and J 7 bases; nucleotides not matched to a gene: 7. The germline CDR1 and CDR2 sequences are LNHDA and SQIVND (reference sequence). CDR3 length: 15 residues. The CDR3 bases are TGTGCCAGTAGCCCCGGACAGGGGGCTAACGGGGAGCTGTTTTTT. Protein: CASSPGQGANGELFF.

This chain uses TRBV29-1 with TRBJ2-7; TRBD1 aligns across 8 bases. J was trimmed by 4 bases and V by 4 bases; bases with no gene match: 3. The CDR3 is 12 residues long. Germline assignment: CDR1 SQVTM and CDR2 ANQGSEA. The CDR3 protein is CSVATGAYEQYF. The CDR3 region has the DNA TGCAGCGTTGCGACAGGGGCGTACGAGCAGTACTTC.

This clone was recorded a few times. This chain joins TRBV28 and TRBJ1-5, with D perhaps matching TRBD1 (6 bases). V was cut by 5 bases and J by 7 bases, with 15 bases left in between. The CDR3 contains 14 residues. The V gene's germline CDR1 is MDHEN and CDR2 SYDVKM. The DNA of the CDR3 is TGTGCCAGCAGTCGGGTACAGGGAGGGCAGCCCCAGCATTTT. It yields the protein CASSRVQGGQPQHF.

This clone has more than one count but fewer than ten. This chain connects TRBV9 to TRBJ2-2, with 7 nucleotides matching TRBD1. This CDR3 is 15 amino acids long. Germline V gene data show CDR1 as SGDLS and CDR2 as YYNGEE. Germline trimming cut 4 bases from V and 1 base from J; bases unmatched to any gene: 4. The CDR3 loop reads CASSSRTGNTGELFF. DNA for the CDR3: TGTGCCAGCAGCTCCAGGACAGGGAACACCGGGGAGCTGTTTTTT.

The V and J genes are TRBV11-2 and TRBJ2-2, with D perhaps TRBD1 or TRBD2 (6 bases each). V lost 5 bases and J 5 bases, leaving 12 bases between the germline ends. This CDR3 spans 14 amino acids. Germline CDR1 reads SGHAT; CDR2 reads FQNNGV. The CDR3 protein is CASSPRGGTGELFF. CDR3 nucleotide sequence: TGTGCCAGCAGCCCCCGAGGGGGGACCGGGGAGCTGTTTTTT.

The table lists this clone with a few counts. V is TRBV2 and J is TRBJ2-7; perhaps TRBD2 as D (5 bases). Trimming left V 7 bases short and J 6 bases short, with 16 bases between. Germline values: CDR1 SNHLY, CDR2 FYNNEI. CDR3 length: 13 amino acids. The CDR3 protein is CASNGLSYGEQYF. The CDR3 region has the DNA TGTGCCAGCAATGGACTGAGTTACGGCGAGCAGTACTTC. The full variable domain, its missing parts supplied by reference TRBV2 and TRBJ2-7, is EPEVTQTPSHQVTQMGQEVILRCVPISNHLYFYWYRQILGQKVEFLVSFYNNEISEKSEIFDDQFSVERPDGSNFTLKIRSTKLEDSAMYFCASNGLSYGEQYFGPGTRLTVT.

V and J are TRBV30 and TRBJ1-1; D is possibly TRBD1 (6 bases). CDR3 length: 14 amino acids. CDR1 and CDR2 from the germline V gene are GTSNPN and SVGIG (reference sequence). The V end lost 4 bases, the J end lost 1 base, and 13 bases lay between the germline ends. This CDR3 reads CAWNPGHSNTEAFF. In nucleotides, the CDR3 is TGTGCCTGGAACCCGGGACACTCGAACACTGAAGCTTTCTTT.

This chain joins TRBV4-1 and TRBJ2-7, with D maybe TRBD2 (5 bases). The CDR3 is made up of 16 amino acids. Per the germline V gene, CDR1 is MGHRA and CDR2 is YSYEKL. Trimming took 4 bases from V and 4 from J, leaving 20 bases between them. CDR3 region: CASSPSSSRRGYEQYF. As DNA, the CDR3 is TGCGCCAGCAGCCCCTCGTCGAGCCGGCGAGGGTACGAGCAGTACTTC.

The chain has TRBV7-2 and TRBJ2-7, with D possibly TRBD1 on 5 matching bases. The CDR3 covers 12 residues. Trimming cost V 3 bases and J 3 bases, with 6 bases left between them. Germline CDR1 SGHTA, CDR2 FQGNSA. The CDR3 DNA sequence: TGTGCCAGCAGCTTCCAGGGCTACGAGCAGTACTTC. Protein: CASSFQGYEQYF.

The genes are TRBV19 and TRBJ1-5; D call uncertain. The CDR3 contains 12 residues. Between the trimmed V and J ends, which lost 1 base and 7 bases, there was a span of 5 bases. Germline V gives CDR1 LNHDA, CDR2 SQIVND (reference sequence). The CDR3 region is CASSIGRQPQHF. As DNA, the CDR3 is TGTGCCAGTAGTATAGGGAGGCAGCCCCAGCATTTT.

This chain uses TRBV6-5 with TRBJ2-7; the D gene could be TRBD1 or TRBD2 (5 bases each). CDR1 and CDR2 from the germline V gene are MNHEY and SVGAGI. There are 14 residues in the CDR3. Trimming removed 2 bases at V and 7 bases at J, with 15 bases between. In DNA, the CDR3 is TGTGCCAGCAGTTACCAGCAGGGAGTAGGTGAGCAGTACTTC. This sequence encodes CASSYQQGVGEQYF.

The J gene is TRBJ2-1, the V gene TRBV5-8, with 8 nucleotides matching TRBD2. Germline CDR1 reads SGHTS; CDR2 reads YDEGEE. The CDR3 spans 15 residues. V was clipped by 2 bases and J by 3 bases; unmatched bases: 4. The CDR3 region has the DNA TGTGCCAGCAGCTTCCGGGGGGGCTTCTACAATGAGCAGTTCTTC. As protein: CASSFRGGFYNEQFF.

The chain links TRBV13 to TRBJ1-1; D remains ambiguous. Trimming removed 0 bases at V and 5 bases at J, with 13 bases between. The CDR3 spans 15 residues. Germline assignment: CDR1 PRHDT and CDR2 FYEKMQ (reference sequence). CDR3 amino acids: CASSLGTLSGTEAFF. The CDR3 nucleotides are TGTGCCAGCAGCTTAGGAACCCTTAGTGGAACTGAAGCTTTCTTT.

The sample holds one count of this clone. The chain links TRBV7-8 to TRBJ2-1; D uncertain. Trimming left V 1 base short and J 3 bases short, with 22 bases between. Looked up from germline, CDR1 is SGHVS and CDR2 is FQNEAQ. This CDR3 comprises 19 residues. CDR3 loop: CASSLVVLAVVKGYNEQFF. CDR3 DNA sequence: TGTGCCAGCAGCTTAGTTGTCTTGGCAGTTGTAAAGGGCTACAATGAGCAGTTCTTC. Complete variable domain (other parts from reference TRBV7-8 and TRBJ2-1): GAGVSQSPRYKVAKRGQDVALRCDPISGHVSLFWYQQALGQGPEFLTYFQNEAQLDKSGLPSDRFFAERPEGSVSTLKIQRTQQEDSAVYLCASSLVVLAVVKGYNEQFFGPGTRLTVL.

The chain is built from TRBV7-3 and TRBJ2-5; 9 bases agree with TRBD1. V lost 4 bases, J lost 5 bases, and 20 bases stayed unmatched. CDR1 is SGHTA, CDR2 FQGTGA, per germline. This CDR3 region has 19 residues. The CDR3 coding sequence is TGTGCCAGCAGCTACGAGGCCTCCACGACAGGGGGGAGGCCGGAGACCCAGTACTTC. Translation: CASSYEASTTGGRPETQYF. Looking up the rest from reference TRBV7-3 and TRBJ2-5 gives the full variable domain: GAGVSQTPSNKVTEKGKYVELRCDPISGHTALYWYRQSLGQGPEFLIYFQGTGAADDSGLPNDRFFAVRPEGSVSTLKIQRTERGDSAVYLCASSYEASTTGGRPETQYFGPGTRLLVL.

CDR3 loop: CASRPMALQGMSSGNTIYF. As DNA, the CDR3 is TGTGCCAGTAGACCCATGGCCTTACAGGGGATGAGCTCTGGAAACACCATATATTTT. J is TRBJ1-3 and V is TRBV19; TRBD1 agrees at 7 bases. The CDR3 loop spans 19 amino acids. With 6 bases clipped from V and 0 bases from J, the junction kept 17 bases outside the gene matches. The germline gives CDR1 LNHDA, CDR2 SQIVND (reference sequence). Full variable domain (missing parts from reference TRBV19 and TRBJ1-3): DGGITQSPKYLFRKEGQNVTLSCEQNLNHDAMYWYRQDPGQGLRLIYYSQIVNDFQKGDIAEGYSVSREKKESFPLTVTSAQKNPTAFYLCASRPMALQGMSSGNTIYFGEGSWLTVV.

This chain uses TRBV15 with TRBJ2-5; 11 bases map to TRBD2. Germline CDR1 is LNHNV and CDR2 is YYDKDF (reference sequence). V was clipped by 3 bases and J by 1 base; unmatched bases: 4. This CDR3 region has 16 residues. The CDR3 coding sequence is TGTGCCACCAGCAGCGGGACTAGCGGTTCCCAAGAGACCCAGTACTTC. This sequence encodes CATSSGTSGSQETQYF. The complete variable domain, with remaining parts taken from reference TRBV15 and TRBJ2-5, reads DAMVIQNPRYQVTQFGKPVTLSCSQTLNHNVMYWYQQKSSQAPKLLFHYYDKDFNNEADTPDNFQSRRPNTSFCFLDIRSPGLGDTAMYLCATSSGTSGSQETQYFGPGTRLLVL.

This chain joins TRBV6-6 and TRBJ2-7; the match to TRBD1 covers 9 bases. CDR3 length: 14 residues. Germline V lookup: CDR1 MNHNY, CDR2 SVGAGI (reference sequence). The V segment lost 6 bases and the J segment 1 base; nucleotides outside the gene matches: 4. CDR3 sequence (DNA): TGTGCCAGCAGCACAGGGGGCGCATCCTACGAGCAGTACTTC. Residues: CASSTGGASYEQYF.

The V and J genes are TRBV6-1 and TRBJ2-3, with 9 bases fitting TRBD2. This CDR3 region has 15 residues. The ends lost 7 bases at V and 6 bases at J; junction bases unmatched: 11. In germline, CDR1 is MNHNS, CDR2 SASEGT. CDR3 loop: CASTEGQRGADTQYF. In DNA, the CDR3 is TGTGCCAGCACCGAAGGCCAGCGGGGGGCCGATACGCAGTATTTT.

Of note for this clone: The sample holds other DNA sequences that translate to the same CDR3. The chain couples TRBV7-6 to TRBJ2-7; D might be TRBD2 (6 bases). The CDR3 is made up of 12 amino acids. The V gene's germline CDR1 is SGHVS and CDR2 FNYEAQ. V was trimmed by 0 bases and J by 6 bases, leaving 6 bases between them. DNA of the CDR3: TGTGCCAGCAGCTTAGCGGGGGGCGAGCAGTACTTC. This sequence encodes CASSLAGGEQYF.

The V call is TRBV5-1, the J call TRBJ2-3; 8 bases agree with TRBD2. CDR3 length: 15 residues. After removal of 6 bases from V and 2 bases from J, the junction contained 8 bases not matched to a gene. Germline assignment: CDR1 SGHRS and CDR2 YFSETQ. CDR3 coding DNA: TGCGCCAGCACACCCGGGACTAGAGACACAGATACGCAGTATTTT. It translates to CASTPGTRDTDTQYF.

This rearrangement joins TRBV29-1 to TRBJ2-5; 8 bases align to TRBD2. This CDR3 has 14 amino acids. Germline assignment: CDR1 SQVTM and CDR2 ANQGSEA. V gave up 3 bases and J gave up 2 bases; unmatched junction bases: 5. The chain's CDR3 is CSVEGGGPQETQYF. CDR3 bases: TGCAGCGTTGAGGGCGGGGGGCCTCAAGAGACCCAGTACTTC.